This T cell receptor beta chain appears in the sequencing data of a study of tumor-infiltrating lymphocytes in primary liver carcinoma. Study findings and constraints: Tumor-adjacent and tumor-blood pairs displayed less overlap than did pairs of tumor regions.

From around 500 ng total RNA, TCR beta cDNA was generated with a primer in the constant region. Slightly modified ARM-PCR, run as three nested multiplex PCR rounds, produced the TCR beta libraries. The opening two PCR rounds, ten to eleven cycles each, paired TRBV1-TRBV30 forward primers with a C-beta reverse primer. TCRdb processed the multiplex PCR reads anew with MiXCR; each CDR3 protein has one entry. The data hold some 100,000 distinct CDR3 sequences, with around 73% observed a single time. The CDR3 length is 14 residues. Germline CDR1 SGHAT, CDR2 FQDESV (reference sequence). Co-extracted RNA and DNA came from around 18-30 mg of unsorted bulk tissue. On this clonotype: Its target is not known. The junction departs from germline at one end; a sequencing error may be responsible.

The TCR comes from an older woman with primary liver carcinoma and hepatitis B virus infection. The sequenced sample consisted of liver tumor tissue from sampling region 2. Described subset: tumor region T2, inferior pole. V and J are TRBV11-1 and TRBJ1-1, with D hard to call. The DNA for the CDR3 is TGTGCCAACAGCCTAATGTCCCTGAACACTGAAGGTATCTTT. Its translation: CANSLMSLNTEGIF.